This TCR beta chain appears in the sequencing data of a study of beta chain features in type 1 diabetes. Overall study context: Patients and healthy donors were similar in age, gender and cell yields. Sorted cell examination encompassed about 110,000,000 cells across all samples.

The investigators reverse transcribed all of the isolated RNA, so they sequenced expressed TCRB transcripts. Libraries were prepared by immunoSEQ multiplex PCR; TCRdb keeps only in-frame clonotypes and omits some of them. The table includes about 650,000 clones, roughly 12% detected once. Germline V gives CDR1 SNHLY, CDR2 FYNNEI. The V gene lost 3 bases and the J gene lost 4 bases, with 13 bases spanning the gap. The CDR3 runs to 15 residues. Study-wide results and limits: Shortening that was moderate but significant affected the TCRB CDR3s of Type 1 diabetes patients in all four CD4+ subsets. In comparison with healthy donors, patients had naive, central memory and Treg TCRB repertoires that appeared more similar.

This clone was counted between two and nine times. As yet, its antigen is unknown. The chain employs TRBV2 and TRBJ2-1; D is possibly TRBD1 (7 bases). The sequencing input was naive CD4+ T cells from blood. The TCR sequence derives from a man aged 25-40 years with type 1 diabetes. The DNA for the CDR3 is TGTGCCAGCAGTGATCAGGGGGGCCCTTACAATGAGCAGTTCTTC. Amino acid sequence: CASSDQGGPYNEQFF.